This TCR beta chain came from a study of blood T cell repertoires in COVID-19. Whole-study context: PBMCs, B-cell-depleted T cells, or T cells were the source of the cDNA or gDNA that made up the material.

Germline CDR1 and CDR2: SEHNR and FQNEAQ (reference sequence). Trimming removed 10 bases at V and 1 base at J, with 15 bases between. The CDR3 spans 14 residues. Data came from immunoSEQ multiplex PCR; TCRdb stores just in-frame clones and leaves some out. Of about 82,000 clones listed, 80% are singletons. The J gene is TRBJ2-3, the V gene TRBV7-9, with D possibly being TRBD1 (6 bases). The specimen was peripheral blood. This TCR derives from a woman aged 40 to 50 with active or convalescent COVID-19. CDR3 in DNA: TGTGCCATAGACAGGCCTCCTGGCACAGATACGCAGTATTTT. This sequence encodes CAIDRPPGTDTQYF.